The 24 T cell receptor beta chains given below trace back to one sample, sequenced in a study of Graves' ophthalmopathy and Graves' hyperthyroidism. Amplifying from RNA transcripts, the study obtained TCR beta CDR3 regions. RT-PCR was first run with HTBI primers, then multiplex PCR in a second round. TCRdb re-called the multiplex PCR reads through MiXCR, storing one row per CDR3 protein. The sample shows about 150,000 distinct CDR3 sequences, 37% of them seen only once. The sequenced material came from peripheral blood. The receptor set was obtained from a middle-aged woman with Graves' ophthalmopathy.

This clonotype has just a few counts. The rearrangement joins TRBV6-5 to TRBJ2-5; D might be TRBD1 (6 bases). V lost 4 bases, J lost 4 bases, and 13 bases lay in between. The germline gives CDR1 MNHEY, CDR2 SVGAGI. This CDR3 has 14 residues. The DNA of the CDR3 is TGTGCCAGCAGTTCAGGGGCGCGGGTAGAGACCCAGTACTTC. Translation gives CASSSGARVETQYF.

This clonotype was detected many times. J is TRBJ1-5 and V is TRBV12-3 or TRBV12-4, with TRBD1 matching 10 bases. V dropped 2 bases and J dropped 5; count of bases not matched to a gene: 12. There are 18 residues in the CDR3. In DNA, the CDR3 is TGTGCCAGCAGTTTACTTAGAACCGGGACAGGGGTCGATCAGCCCCAGCATTTT. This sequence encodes CASSLLRTGTGVDQPQHF.

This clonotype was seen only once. The CDR3 spells CASSFRSWTGSRNQPQHF. As DNA, the CDR3 is TGTGCCAGCAGTTTTCGTTCCTGGACAGGGAGTCGCAATCAGCCCCAGCATTTT. The V and J genes are TRBV12-3 or TRBV12-4 and TRBJ1-5, with 8 bases matching TRBD1. V trimming: 3 bases; J trimming: 2 bases; junction bases outside the gene matches: 12. This CDR3 spans 18 amino acids.

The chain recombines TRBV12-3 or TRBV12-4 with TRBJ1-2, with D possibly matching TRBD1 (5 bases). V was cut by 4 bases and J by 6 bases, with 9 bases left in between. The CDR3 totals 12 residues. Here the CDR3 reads CASSWGGDGYTF. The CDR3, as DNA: TGTGCCAGCAGTTGGGGCGGAGATGGCTACACCTTC.

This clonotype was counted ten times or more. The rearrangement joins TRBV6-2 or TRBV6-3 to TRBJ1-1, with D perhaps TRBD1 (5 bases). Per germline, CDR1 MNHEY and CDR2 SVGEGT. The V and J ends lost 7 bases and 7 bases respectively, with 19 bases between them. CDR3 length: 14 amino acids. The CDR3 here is CASTRVGLKNEAFF. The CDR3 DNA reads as TGTGCCAGCACCCGCGTGGGACTAAAAAATGAAGCTTTCTTT.

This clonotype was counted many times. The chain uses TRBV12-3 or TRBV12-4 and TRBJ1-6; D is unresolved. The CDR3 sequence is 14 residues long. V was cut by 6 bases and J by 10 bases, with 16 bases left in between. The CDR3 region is CASSPSVVSSPLHF. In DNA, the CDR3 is TGTGCCAGCAGCCCGAGCGTGGTTAGCTCACCCCTCCACTTT.

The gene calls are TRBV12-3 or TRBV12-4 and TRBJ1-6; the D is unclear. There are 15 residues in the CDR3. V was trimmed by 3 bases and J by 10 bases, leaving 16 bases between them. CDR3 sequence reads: CASSFTPGGGSPLHF. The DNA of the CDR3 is TGTGCCAGCAGTTTTACGCCTGGCGGAGGGTCACCCCTCCACTTT.

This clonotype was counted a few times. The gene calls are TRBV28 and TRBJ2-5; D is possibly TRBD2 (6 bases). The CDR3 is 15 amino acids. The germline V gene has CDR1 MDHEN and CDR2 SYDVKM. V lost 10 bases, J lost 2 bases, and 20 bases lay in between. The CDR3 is CATGLLGVGQETQYF. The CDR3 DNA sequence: TGTGCCACGGGACTCCTCGGAGTTGGTCAAGAGACCCAGTACTTC.

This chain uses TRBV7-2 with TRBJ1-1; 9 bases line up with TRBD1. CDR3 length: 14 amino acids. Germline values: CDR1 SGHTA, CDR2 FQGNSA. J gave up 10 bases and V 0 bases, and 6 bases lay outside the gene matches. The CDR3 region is CASSLAGTGSGAFF. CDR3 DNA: TGTGCCAGCAGCTTAGCCGGGACAGGGAGTGGAGCTTTCTTT. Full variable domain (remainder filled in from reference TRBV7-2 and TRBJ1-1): GAGVSQSPSNKVTEKGKDVELRCDPISGHTALYWYRQSLGQGLEFLIYFQGNSAPDKSGLPSDRFSAERTGGSVSTLTIQRTQQEDSAVYLCASSLAGTGSGAFFGQGTRLTVV.

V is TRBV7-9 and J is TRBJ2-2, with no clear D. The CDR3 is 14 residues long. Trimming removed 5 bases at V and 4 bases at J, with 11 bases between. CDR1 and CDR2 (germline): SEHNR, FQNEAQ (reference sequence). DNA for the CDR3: TGTGCCAGCAGCCGAGCAGGCTCCACCGGGGAGCTGTTTTTT. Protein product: CASSRAGSTGELFF.

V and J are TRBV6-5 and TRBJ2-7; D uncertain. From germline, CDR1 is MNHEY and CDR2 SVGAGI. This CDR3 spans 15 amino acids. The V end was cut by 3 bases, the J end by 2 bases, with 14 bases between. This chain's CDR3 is CASSYRSDPTYEQYF. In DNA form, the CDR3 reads TGTGCCAGCAGTTATCGTTCGGATCCTACCTACGAGCAGTACTTC.

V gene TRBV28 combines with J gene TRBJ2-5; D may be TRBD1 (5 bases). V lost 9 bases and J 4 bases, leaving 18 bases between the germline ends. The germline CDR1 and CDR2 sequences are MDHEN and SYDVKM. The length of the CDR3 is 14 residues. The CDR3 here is CASSLGLWGETQYF. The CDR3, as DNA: TGTGCCAGTTCCCTGGGGCTTTGGGGAGAGACCCAGTACTTC.

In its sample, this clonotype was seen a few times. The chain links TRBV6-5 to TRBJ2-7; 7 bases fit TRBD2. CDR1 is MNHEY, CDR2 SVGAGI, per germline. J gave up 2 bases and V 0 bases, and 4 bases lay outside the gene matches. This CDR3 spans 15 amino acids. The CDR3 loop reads CASSYSMSGTYEQYF. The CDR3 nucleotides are TGTGCCAGCAGTTACTCCATGAGCGGGACCTACGAGCAGTACTTC.

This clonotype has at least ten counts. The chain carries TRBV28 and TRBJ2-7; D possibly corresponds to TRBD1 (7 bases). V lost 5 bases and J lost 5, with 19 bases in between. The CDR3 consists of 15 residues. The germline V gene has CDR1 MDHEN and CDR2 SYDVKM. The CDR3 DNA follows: TGTGCCAGCAGTCCTACAGGGGCGGAGGGTGACGAGCAGTACTTC. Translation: CASSPTGAEGDEQYF.

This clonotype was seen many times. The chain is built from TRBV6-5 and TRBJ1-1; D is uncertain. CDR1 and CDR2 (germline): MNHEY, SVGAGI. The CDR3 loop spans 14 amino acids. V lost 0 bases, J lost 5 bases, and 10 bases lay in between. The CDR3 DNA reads TGTGCCAGCAGTTACTCGACTCAATGGACTGAAGCTTTCTTT. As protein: CASSYSTQWTEAFF.

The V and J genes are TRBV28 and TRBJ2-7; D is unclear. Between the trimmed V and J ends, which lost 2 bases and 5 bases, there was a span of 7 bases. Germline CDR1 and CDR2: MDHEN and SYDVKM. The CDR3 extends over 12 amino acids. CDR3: CASSLRSNEQYF. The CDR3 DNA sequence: TGTGCCAGCAGTTTAAGGAGTAACGAGCAGTACTTC.

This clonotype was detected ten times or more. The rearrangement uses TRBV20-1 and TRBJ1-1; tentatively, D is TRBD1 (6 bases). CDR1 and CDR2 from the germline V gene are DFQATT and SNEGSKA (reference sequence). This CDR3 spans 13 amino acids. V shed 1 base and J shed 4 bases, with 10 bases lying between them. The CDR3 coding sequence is TGCAGTGCTAGAGTTACAGGGCCCACTGAAGCTTTCTTT. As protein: CSARVTGPTEAFF.

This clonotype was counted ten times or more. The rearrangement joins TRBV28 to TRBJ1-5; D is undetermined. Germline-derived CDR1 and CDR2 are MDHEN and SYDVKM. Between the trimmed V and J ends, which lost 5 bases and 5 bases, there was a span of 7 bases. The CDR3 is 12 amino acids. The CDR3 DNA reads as TGTGCCAGCAGTCGCCGGGATCAGCCCCAGCATTTT. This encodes CASSRRDQPQHF.

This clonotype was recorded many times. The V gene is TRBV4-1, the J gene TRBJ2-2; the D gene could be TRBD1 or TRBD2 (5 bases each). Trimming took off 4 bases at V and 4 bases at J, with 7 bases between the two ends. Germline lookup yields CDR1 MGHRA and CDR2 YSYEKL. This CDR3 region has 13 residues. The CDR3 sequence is CASSRGSTGELFF. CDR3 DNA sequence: TGCGCCAGCAGCCGGGGGAGCACCGGGGAGCTGTTTTTT.

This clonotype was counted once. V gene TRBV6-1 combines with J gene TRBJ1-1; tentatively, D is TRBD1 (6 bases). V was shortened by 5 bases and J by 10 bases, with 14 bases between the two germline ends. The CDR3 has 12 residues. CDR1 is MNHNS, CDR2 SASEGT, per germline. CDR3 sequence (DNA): TGTGCCAGCAGTCCATCGACAGGACGAGCTTTCTTT. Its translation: CASSPSTGRAFF.

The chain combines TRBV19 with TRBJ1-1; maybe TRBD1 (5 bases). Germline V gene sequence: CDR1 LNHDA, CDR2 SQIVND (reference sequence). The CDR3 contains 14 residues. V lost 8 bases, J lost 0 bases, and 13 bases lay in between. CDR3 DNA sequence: TGTGCCAGTCGTAGACGGGGGATGAACACTGAAGCTTTCTTT. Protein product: CASRRRGMNTEAFF.

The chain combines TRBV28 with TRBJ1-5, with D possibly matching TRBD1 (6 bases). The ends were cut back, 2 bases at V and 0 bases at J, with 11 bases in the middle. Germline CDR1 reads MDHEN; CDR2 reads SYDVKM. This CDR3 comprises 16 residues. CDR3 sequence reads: CASSLGSRGSNQPQHF. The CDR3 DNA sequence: TGTGCCAGCAGTTTAGGGTCCAGGGGTAGCAATCAGCCCCAGCATTTT.

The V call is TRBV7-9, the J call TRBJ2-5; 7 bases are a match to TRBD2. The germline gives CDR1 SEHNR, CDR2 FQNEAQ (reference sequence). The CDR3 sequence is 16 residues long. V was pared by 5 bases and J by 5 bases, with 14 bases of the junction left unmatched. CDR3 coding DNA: TGTGCCAGCAGCCCCCACTGGGCGGGAGAAGTTGAGACCCAGTACTTC. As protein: CASSPHWAGEVETQYF. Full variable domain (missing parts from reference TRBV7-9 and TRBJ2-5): DTGVSQNPRHKITKRGQNVTFRCDPISEHNRLYWYRQTLGQGPEFLTYFQNEAQLEKSRLLSDRFSAERPKGSFSTLEIQRTEQGDSAMYLCASSPHWAGEVETQYFGPGTRLLVL.

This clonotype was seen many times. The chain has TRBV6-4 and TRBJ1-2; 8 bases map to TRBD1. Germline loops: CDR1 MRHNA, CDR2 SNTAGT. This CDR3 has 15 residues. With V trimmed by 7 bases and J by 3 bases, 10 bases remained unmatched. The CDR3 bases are TGTGCCAGCACCCCAAGGGACAGGTTATACTATGGCTACACCTTC. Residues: CASTPRDRLYYGYTF.